A selection of T cell receptor beta chains follows, all from one sample in a study of control samples from healthy donors and cancer patients. Profiled with immunoSEQ multiplex PCR; TCRdb holds only in-frame clones, not every one. The sample consists of more than 120,000 clones, around 90% of them appearing once. Sample: blood. The receptors were gathered from a man aged 30 to 39 in good health. Each CDR3 is given with its conserved first and last residue. The D gene is left open where the match is weak. Rows give clone size only sometimes, using once, few, many, or a class for an expanded clone.

d_gene	abundance	j_gene	v_gene	CDR3aa	CDR3nt
TRBD2	NA	TRBJ2-2	TRBV6-5	CASATSGNTGELFF	TGTGCCAGCGCAACTAGCGGGAACACCGGGGAGCTGTTTTTT
NA	NA	TRBJ1-6	TRBV28	CASSLFRDTNSPLHF	TGTGCCAGCAGTTTATTCCGGGACACAAATTCACCCCTCCACTTT
NA	many	TRBJ1-6	TRBV6-1	CASSEGTVLYYNSPLHF	TGTGCCAGCAGTGAAGGGACGGTCCTTTATTATAATTCACCCCTCCACTTT
NA	NA	TRBJ1-4	TRBV2	CASSEQGQGEKLFF	TGTGCCAGCAGTGAACAGGGACAAGGAGAAAAACTGTTTTTT
NA	NA	TRBJ2-7	TRBV5-1	CASSLGGTRRDEQYF	TGCGCCAGCAGCTTGGGAGGGACACGGAGGGACGAGCAGTACTTC
NA	NA	TRBJ1-4	TRBV27	CASSKAGTKGEKLFF	TGTGCCAGCAGTAAGGCCGGGACGAAAGGTGAAAAACTGTTTTTT
TRBD1	NA	TRBJ2-5	TRBV18	CASSTRTGEETQYF	TGTGCCAGCTCTACCCGGACAGGGGAAGAGACCCAGTACTTC
NA	NA	TRBJ2-4	TRBV5-1	CASSLGVVKNIQYF	TGCGCCAGCAGCTTGGGTGTAGTCAAAAACATTCAGTACTTC
NA	NA	TRBJ2-3	TRBV10-3	CAISIFSDTQYF	TGTGCCATCAGTATTTTTTCGGATACGCAGTATTTT
TRBD1	NA	TRBJ1-1	TRBV9	CASSVDQGAGTEAFF	TGTGCCAGCAGCGTAGATCAGGGGGCAGGGACTGAAGCTTTCTTT
NA	once	TRBJ1-3	TRBV29-1	CSGVGGNTIYF	TGCAGCGGAGTGGGGGGAAACACCATATATTTT
NA	NA	TRBJ2-7	TRBV3-1/TRBV3-2	CASSQWRTGGLEQYF	TGTGCCAGCAGCCAATGGCGAACGGGGGGCCTCGAGCAGTACTTC
TRBD2	NA	TRBJ2-1	TRBV7-8	CASSLLRAPAGGYNEQFF	TGTGCCAGCAGCTTACTACGAGCTCCAGCGGGGGGCTACAATGAGCAGTTCTTC
TRBD1	NA	TRBJ2-7	TRBV6-5	CASNIPRDRTYEQYF	TGTGCCAGCAATATCCCCCGGGACAGGACCTACGAGCAGTACTTC
NA	NA	TRBJ2-7	TRBV5-4	CASSLGNSYEQYF	TGTGCCAGCAGTCTCGGGAACTCCTACGAGCAGTACTTC
TRBD2	NA	TRBJ2-1	TRBV5-4	CASSLRLAGIYEQFF	TGTGCCAGCAGCTTGCGACTAGCGGGGATATATGAGCAGTTCTTC
TRBD1	NA	TRBJ2-5	TRBV5-4	CASSLEGAISGTQYF	TGTGCCAGCAGCTTGGAGGGGGCGATAAGCGGGACCCAGTACTTC
NA	NA	TRBJ2-4	TRBV12-3/TRBV12-4	CASSLGAKNIQYF	TGTGCCAGCAGTTTAGGAGCCAAAAACATTCAGTACTTC
TRBD2	NA	TRBJ2-3	TRBV12-3/TRBV12-4	CASNRGGADTQYF	TGTGCCAGCAATCGCGGGGGTGCAGATACGCAGTATTTT
NA	NA	TRBJ2-1	TRBV6-6	CASSLAGQSSYNEQFF	TGTGCCAGCAGCTTAGCGGGACAGAGCTCCTACAATGAGCAGTTCTTC
NA	once	TRBJ2-3	TRBV5-1	CASHRGQADTQYF	TGCGCCAGCCACCGGGGGCAAGCAGATACGCAGTATTTT
TRBD2	NA	TRBJ2-1	TRBV9	CASSPSGGTNSYNEQFF	TGTGCCAGCAGCCCTAGCGGGGGGACTAACTCCTACAATGAGCAGTTCTTC
TRBD1	NA	TRBJ1-2	TRBV29-1	CSVADRAYGYTF	TGCAGCGTCGCGGACAGGGCGTATGGCTACACCTTC
TRBD1	NA	TRBJ1-1	TRBV19	CASSTTGGHTEAFF	TGTGCCAGTAGTACGACAGGGGGCCACACTGAAGCTTTCTTT
NA	NA	TRBJ1-5	TRBV30	CAWSVEDNQPQHF	TGTGCCTGGAGTGTAGAGGATAATCAGCCCCAGCATTTT
NA	NA	TRBJ2-2	TRBV5-4	CASSLGENTGELFF	TGTGCCAGCAGCTTAGGGGAGAACACCGGGGAGCTGTTTTTT
NA	NA	TRBJ1-4	TRBV4-1	CASSQGGIHEKLFF	TGCGCCAGCAGCCAAGGGGGGATTCATGAAAAACTGTTTTTT
TRBD2	NA	TRBJ2-7	TRBV10-1	CASSEGSGVSYEQYF	TGCGCCAGCAGTGAAGGTAGCGGGGTCTCCTACGAGCAGTACTTC
NA	NA	TRBJ2-2	TRBV14	CASSQVGPMNTGELFF	TGTGCCAGCAGCCAAGTCGGGCCGATGAACACCGGGGAGCTGTTTTTT
NA	NA	TRBJ1-5	TRBV10-1	CASSANSNQPQHF	TGCGCCAGCAGTGCCAATAGCAATCAGCCCCAGCATTTT